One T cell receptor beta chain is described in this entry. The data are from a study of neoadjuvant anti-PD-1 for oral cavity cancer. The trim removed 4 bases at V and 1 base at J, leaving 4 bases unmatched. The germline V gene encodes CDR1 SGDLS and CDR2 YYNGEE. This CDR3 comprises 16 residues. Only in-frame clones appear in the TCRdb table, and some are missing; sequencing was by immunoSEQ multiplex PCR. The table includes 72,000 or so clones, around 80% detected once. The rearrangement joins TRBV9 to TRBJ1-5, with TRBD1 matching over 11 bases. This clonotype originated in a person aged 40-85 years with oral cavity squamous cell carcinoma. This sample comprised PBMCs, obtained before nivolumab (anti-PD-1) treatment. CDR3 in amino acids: CASSPGQGASNQPQHF. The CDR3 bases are TGTGCCAGCAGCCCCGGACAGGGGGCGAGCAATCAGCCCCAGCATTTT. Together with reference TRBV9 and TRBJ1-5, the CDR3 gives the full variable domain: DSGVTQTPKHLITATGQRVTLRCSPRSGDLSVYWYQQSLDQGLQFLIQYYNGEERAKGNILERFSAQQFPDLHSELNLSSLELGDSALYFCASSPGQGASNQPQHFGDGTRLSIL.